This T cell receptor beta chain derives from a study of blood T cells in healthy people across ages. Overall study findings and caveats: Both higher diversity and more naive CD4+ cells marked long-lived donors when set against aged donors.

With a J-beta primer mix and a sample-barcoded 5' primer, a second PCR ran roughly 6 to 11 cycles. TCRdb ran MiXCR on the 5' RACE reads and lists one entry per CDR3 protein. The table records approximately 800,000 distinct CDR3 sequences, about 36% of them present only once. This clonotype appeared a single time. What it binds is unknown. A junction boundary mismatches the germline segment, possibly from a read error. CDR1 is SGHRS and CDR2 is YFSETQ in the germline V gene. The CDR3 sequence is 15 residues long. The rearrangement uses TRBV5-1 and TRBJ1-5; weak D call: TRBD1 (6 bases). Sequenced material: blood. The sequence came from a man aged 18 to 30 in good health. The CDR3 DNA reads TGCGCCAGCAGCACGACAGGAGATAGCAATCGGCCCCAGCATTTT. This translates into CASSTTGDSNRPQHF.